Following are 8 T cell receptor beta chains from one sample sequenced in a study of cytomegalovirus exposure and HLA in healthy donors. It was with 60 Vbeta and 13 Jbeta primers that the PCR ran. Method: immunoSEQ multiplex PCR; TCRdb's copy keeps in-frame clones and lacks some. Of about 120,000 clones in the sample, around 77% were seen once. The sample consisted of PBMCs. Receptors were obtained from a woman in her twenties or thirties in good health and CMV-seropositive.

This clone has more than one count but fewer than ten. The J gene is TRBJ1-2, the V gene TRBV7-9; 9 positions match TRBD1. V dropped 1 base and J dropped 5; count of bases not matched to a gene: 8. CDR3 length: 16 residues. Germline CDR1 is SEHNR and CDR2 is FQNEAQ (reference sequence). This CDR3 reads CASSLGLQGAEYGYTF. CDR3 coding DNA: TGTGCCAGCAGCTTAGGATTACAGGGGGCTGAGTATGGCTACACCTTC.

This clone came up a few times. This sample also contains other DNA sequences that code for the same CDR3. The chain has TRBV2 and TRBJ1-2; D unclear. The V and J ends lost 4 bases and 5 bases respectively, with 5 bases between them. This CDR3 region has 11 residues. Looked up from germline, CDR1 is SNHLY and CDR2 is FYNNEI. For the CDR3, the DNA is TGTGCCAGCAGTGGCGGTTATGGCTACACCTTC. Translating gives CASSGGYGYTF.

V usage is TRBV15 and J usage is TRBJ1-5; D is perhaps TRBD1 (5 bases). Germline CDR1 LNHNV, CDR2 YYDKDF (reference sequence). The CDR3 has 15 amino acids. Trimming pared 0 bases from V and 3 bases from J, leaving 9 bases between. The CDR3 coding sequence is TGTGCCACCAGCAGAGATCGGACACACAATCAGCCCCAGCATTTT. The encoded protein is CATSRDRTHNQPQHF.

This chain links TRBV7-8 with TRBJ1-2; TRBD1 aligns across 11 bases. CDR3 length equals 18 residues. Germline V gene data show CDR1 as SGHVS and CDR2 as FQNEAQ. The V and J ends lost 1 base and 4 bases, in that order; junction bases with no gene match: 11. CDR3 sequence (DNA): TGTGCCAGCAGCTTAGGAATCGGTGGGACAGGGGGGCTCTATGGCTACACCTTC. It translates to CASSLGIGGTGGLYGYTF.

CDR3: CASSTHRGKNTGELFF. The CDR3 coding sequence is TGTGCCAGCAGCACGCACAGGGGGAAGAACACCGGGGAGCTGTTTTTT. The J gene is TRBJ2-2, the V gene TRBV9; 8 positions match TRBD1. Losses at the gene ends were 4 bases for V and 1 base for J; bases not matched to a gene: 6. The length of the CDR3 is 16 residues. CDR1 and CDR2 (germline): SGDLS, YYNGEE.

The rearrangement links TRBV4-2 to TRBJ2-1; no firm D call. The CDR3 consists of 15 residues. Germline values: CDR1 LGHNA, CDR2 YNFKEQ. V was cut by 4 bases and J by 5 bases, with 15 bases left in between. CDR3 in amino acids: CASSLRQSTNNEQFF. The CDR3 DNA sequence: TGTGCCAGCAGCCTCAGACAAAGCACCAACAATGAGCAGTTCTTC.

The CDR3 nucleotides read TGTGCCACCAGCAGGGACAGAGGAGCGAACACTGAAGCTTTCTTT. Amino acid sequence: CATSRDRGANTEAFF. This rearrangement joins TRBV15 to TRBJ1-1; D possibly corresponds to TRBD1 (6 bases). The CDR3 length is 15 residues. Germline CDR1 LNHNV, CDR2 YYDKDF (reference sequence). The V and J ends lost 3 bases and 1 base respectively, with 12 bases between them.

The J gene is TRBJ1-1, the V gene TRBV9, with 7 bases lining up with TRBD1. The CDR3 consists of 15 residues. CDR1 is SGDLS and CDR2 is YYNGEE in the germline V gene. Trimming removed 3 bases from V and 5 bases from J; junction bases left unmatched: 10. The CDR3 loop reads CASSATGQSGTEAFF. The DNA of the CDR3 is TGTGCCAGCAGCGCAACGGGACAGTCAGGGACTGAAGCTTTCTTT.